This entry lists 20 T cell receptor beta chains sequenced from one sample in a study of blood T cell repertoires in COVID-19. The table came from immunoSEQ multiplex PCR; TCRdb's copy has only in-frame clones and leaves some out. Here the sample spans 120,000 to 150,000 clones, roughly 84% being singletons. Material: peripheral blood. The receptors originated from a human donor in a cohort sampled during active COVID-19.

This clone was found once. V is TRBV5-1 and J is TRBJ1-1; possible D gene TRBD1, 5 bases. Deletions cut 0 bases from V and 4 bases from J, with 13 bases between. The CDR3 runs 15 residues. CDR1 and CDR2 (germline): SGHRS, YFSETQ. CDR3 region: CASSLGWGGVTEAFF. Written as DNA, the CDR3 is TGCGCCAGCAGCTTGGGGTGGGGCGGGGTCACTGAAGCTTTCTTT.

CDR3 amino acids: CASSLSAAGDTQYF. In DNA, the CDR3 is TGTGCCAGCAGCTTAAGTGCAGCGGGAGATACGCAGTATTTT. The chain uses TRBV7-9 and TRBJ2-3, with D perhaps TRBD2 (6 bases). V lost 2 bases and J 5 bases, leaving 11 bases between the germline ends. This CDR3 region has 14 residues. Germline-derived CDR1 and CDR2 are SEHNR and FQNEAQ (reference sequence).

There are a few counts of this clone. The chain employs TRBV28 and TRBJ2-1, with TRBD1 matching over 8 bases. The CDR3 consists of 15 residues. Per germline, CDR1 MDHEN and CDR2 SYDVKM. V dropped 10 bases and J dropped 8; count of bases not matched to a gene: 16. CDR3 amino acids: CATRRQGSVNHEQFF. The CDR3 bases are TGTGCCACCCGCCGACAGGGGTCGGTAAACCATGAGCAGTTCTTC.

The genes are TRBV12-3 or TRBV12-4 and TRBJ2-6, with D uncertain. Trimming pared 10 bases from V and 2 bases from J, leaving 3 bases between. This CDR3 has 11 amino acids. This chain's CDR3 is CATTGANVLTF. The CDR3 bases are TGTGCCACCACTGGGGCCAACGTCCTGACTTTC.

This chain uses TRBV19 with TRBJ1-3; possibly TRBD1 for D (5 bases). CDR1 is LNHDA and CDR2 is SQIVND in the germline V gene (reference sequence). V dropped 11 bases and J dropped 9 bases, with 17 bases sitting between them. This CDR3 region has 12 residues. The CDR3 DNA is TGTGCCTCCGACCCGGGGGGGAGCACCATATATTTT. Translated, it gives CASDPGGSTIYF.

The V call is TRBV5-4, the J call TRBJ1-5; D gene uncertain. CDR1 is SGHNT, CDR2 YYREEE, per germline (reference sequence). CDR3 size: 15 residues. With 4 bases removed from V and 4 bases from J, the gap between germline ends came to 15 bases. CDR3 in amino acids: CASSPDKGENQPQHF. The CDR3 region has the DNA TGTGCCAGCAGCCCTGACAAGGGAGAGAATCAGCCCCAGCATTTT.

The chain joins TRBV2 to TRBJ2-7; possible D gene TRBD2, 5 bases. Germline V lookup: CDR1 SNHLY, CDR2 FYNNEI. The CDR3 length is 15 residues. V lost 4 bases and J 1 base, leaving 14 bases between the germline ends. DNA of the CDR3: TGTGCCAGCAGTGGGACTCGTACCCTGTCCTACGAGCAGTACTTC. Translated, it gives CASSGTRTLSYEQYF.

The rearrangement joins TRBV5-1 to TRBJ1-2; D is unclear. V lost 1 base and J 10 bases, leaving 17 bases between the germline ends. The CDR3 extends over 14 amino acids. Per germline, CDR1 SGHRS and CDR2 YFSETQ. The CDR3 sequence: CASSLTAGSSLYTF. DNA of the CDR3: TGCGCCAGCAGCTTGACAGCGGGATCTTCCCTCTACACCTTC.

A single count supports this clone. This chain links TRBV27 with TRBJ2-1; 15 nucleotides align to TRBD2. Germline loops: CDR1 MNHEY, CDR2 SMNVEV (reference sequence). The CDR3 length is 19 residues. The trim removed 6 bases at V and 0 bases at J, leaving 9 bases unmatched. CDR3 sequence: CASSKWTSGGASSYNEQFF. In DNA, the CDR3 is TGTGCCAGCAGCAAATGGACTAGCGGGGGGGCCAGCTCCTACAATGAGCAGTTCTTC.

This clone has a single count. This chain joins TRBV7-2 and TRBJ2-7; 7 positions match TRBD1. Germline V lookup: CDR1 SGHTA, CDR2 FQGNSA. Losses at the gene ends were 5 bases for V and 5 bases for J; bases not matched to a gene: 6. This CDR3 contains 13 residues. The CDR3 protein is CASSEQGLDEQYF. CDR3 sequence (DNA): TGTGCCAGCAGCGAACAGGGGTTGGACGAGCAGTACTTC.

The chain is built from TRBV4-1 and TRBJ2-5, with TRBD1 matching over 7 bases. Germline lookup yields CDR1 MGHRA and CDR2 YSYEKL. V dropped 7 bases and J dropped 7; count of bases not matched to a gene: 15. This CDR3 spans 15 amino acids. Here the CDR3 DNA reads TGCGCCAGCACCTTTACGGACAGGACTGAAGGGACCCAGTACTTC. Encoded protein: CASTFTDRTEGTQYF.

The CDR3 nucleotides are TGTGCCAGCAGTACGGACAGAAGCTCCTACAATGAGCAGTTCTTC. Translated, it gives CASSTDRSSYNEQFF. This rearrangement joins TRBV6-4 to TRBJ2-1; D may be TRBD1 (6 bases). V lost 5 bases, J lost 0 bases, and 11 bases lay in between. Germline V CDR1 and CDR2: MRHNA, SNTAGT. The CDR3 is 15 amino acids.

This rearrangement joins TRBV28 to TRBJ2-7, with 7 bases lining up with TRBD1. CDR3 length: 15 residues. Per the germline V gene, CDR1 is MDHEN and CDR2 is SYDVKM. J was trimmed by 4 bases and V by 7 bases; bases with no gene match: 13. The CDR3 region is CASIPRPGTVYEQYF. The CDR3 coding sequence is TGTGCCAGCATACCAAGGCCCGGGACAGTATACGAGCAGTACTTC. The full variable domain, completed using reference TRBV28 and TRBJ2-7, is DVKVTQSSRYLVKRTGEKVFLECVQDMDHENMFWYRQDPGLGLRLIYFSYDVKMKEKGDIPEGYSVSREKKERFSLILESASTNQTSMYLCASIPRPGTVYEQYFGPGTRLTVT.

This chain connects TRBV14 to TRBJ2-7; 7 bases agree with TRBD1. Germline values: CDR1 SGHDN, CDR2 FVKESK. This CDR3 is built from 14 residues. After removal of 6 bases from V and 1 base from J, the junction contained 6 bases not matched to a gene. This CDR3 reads CASSPPGQSYEQYF. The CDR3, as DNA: TGTGCCAGCAGTCCCCCGGGACAGTCCTACGAGCAGTACTTC.

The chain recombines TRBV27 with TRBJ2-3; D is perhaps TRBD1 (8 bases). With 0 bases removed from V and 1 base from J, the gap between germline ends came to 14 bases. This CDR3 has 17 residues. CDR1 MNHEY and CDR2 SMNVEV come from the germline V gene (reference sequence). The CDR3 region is CASSLSRTGRGTDTQYF. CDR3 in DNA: TGTGCCAGCAGTTTATCCCGGACAGGGAGGGGCACAGATACGCAGTATTTT.

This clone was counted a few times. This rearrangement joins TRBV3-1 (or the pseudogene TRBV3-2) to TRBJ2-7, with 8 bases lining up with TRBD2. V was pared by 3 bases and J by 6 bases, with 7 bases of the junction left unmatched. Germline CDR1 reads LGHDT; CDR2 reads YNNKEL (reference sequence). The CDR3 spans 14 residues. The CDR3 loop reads CASSQTSAPSEQYF. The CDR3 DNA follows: TGTGCCAGCAGCCAGACTAGCGCCCCCAGCGAGCAGTACTTC.

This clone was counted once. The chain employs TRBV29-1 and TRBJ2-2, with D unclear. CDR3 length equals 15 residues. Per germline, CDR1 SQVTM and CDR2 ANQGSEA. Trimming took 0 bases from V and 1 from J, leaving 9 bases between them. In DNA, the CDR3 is TGCAGCGTTGAAGATCAGGCAGAGAACACCGGGGAGCTGTTTTTT. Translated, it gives CSVEDQAENTGELFF.

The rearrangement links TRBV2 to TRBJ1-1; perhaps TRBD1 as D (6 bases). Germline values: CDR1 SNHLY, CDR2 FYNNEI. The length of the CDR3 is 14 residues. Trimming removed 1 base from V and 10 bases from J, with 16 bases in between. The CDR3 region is CASSEDGGAWVAFF. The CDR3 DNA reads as TGTGCCAGCAGTGAAGATGGGGGGGCCTGGGTAGCTTTCTTT.

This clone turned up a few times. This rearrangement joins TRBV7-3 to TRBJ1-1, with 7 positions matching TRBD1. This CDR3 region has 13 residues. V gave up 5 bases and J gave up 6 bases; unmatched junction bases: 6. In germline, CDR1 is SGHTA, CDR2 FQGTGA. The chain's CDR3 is CASSKQGMAEAFF. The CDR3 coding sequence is TGTGCCAGCAGCAAACAGGGGATGGCTGAAGCTTTCTTT.

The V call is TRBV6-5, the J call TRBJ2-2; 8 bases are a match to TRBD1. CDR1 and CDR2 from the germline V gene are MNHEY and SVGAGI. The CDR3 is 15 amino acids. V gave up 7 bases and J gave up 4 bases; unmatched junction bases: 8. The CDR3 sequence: CASKPDRAGTGELFF. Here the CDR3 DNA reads TGTGCCAGCAAACCGGACAGGGCAGGCACCGGGGAGCTGTTTTTT.